The TCR beta chain under discussion was sequenced for a study of human T cells and chemical hapten exposure (dated by TCRdb to about 2021). Some background on the complete study: For sensitization, 2% DPC in acetone was applied to a 2 cm by 2 cm area of upper inner arm skin. Libraries were pooled for sequencing, and per-sample TCR yields varied mainly because of small differences in library volumes within the pool. Alopecia areata with under or over 50% scalp involvement, alopecia totalis and alopecia universalis were represented in the patient cohort, which was mostly female. Patch testing was done on the upper back using Finn chambers containing 0.01% DPC, and results were scored after 6 days according to International Contact Dermatitis Research Group standards. Weekly therapeutic DPC doses were additionally applied to the scalp of patients throughout the roughly 23-week study period. Blood samples were taken from patients before sensitization (week 0) and at 2, 6 and about 24 weeks after DPC sensitization. Roughly 30 alopecia patients provided blood for TCR sequencing at one to four time points (pre-sensitization, 2, 6 and 24 weeks). The study tracked peripheral blood TCR repertoire changes in vivo during primary and secondary sensitization to the hapten diphenylcyclopropenone (DPC) in alopecia patients. The study at large found these results: Repeated subsampling changed both the strength of the expansion versus patch-test correlation and the threshold at which the correlation became significant. No change with DPC sensitization was found in the number of TCRs above 1 in 1000 frequency, and no evidence of global repertoire structure alterations was found. Alopecia, a presumed autoimmune disease, was present in all patients, so the immune response of the patients might differ from that of healthy individuals. The number of PT1 expanded TCRs positively correlated with patch test score, significant at thresholds 8, 16 and 32 but not 4. Significantly more large CDR3 similarity clusters were formed by expanded TCRs than by pre-sensitization or healthy control sets, consistent with antigen-driven responses.

V is reduced by 1 base and J by 4 bases, leaving a spacing of 12 bases between them. Taken from the germline V gene (reference sequence), the CDR1 and CDR2 loops are SEHNR and FQNEAQ. The CDR3 spans 15 residues, from the cysteine through the phenylalanine. Only the CDR3 part of the read is kept: 45 bases, read in frame from the first base. Libraries were prepared through RACE. Sequencer: NextSeq 500. During library preparation, unique molecular identifiers were attached to individual cDNA molecules so that TCRs could be counted quantitatively and reproducibly. Each blood RNA sample was used to sequence both TCR alpha and TCR beta chains. The original methods were these. Samples had a median of around 92,000 TCRs, with a range from roughly 23,224 to 700,000. The Decombinator software suite was used to annotate the V, J and CDR3 of the TCR reads. For the PS versus PT1 abundance plots, all samples were subsampled to the same number of TCRs (28,000). Expanded TCRs were defined as absent before sensitization and observed at least eight times at the 2-week time point. The public sequencing data were trimmed at Q25 with fastp and processed into clonotypes with MiXCR by TCRdb, which kept only in-frame beta chains. Rows are unified per CDR3 protein, each entry keeping the most common DNA and genes. The V and J calls follow TCRdb's processing rather than the paper's. The table for this sample lists around 380,000 distinct CDR3 sequences; 5% to 6.5% of them were counted only once. The top ten clones comprise roughly 8.2% of the sample.

Worth noting for this clonotype: Which antigen it targets is not known. Qualities for individual bases were not recorded, and no much larger clone is one base off.

The label giving this sample's time point can be read as: pre-sensitization, week 0. The treatment or condition label corresponds to: therapeutic diphenylcyclopropenone sensitization with weekly scalp DPC. At each patch-test visit, blood was drawn before the patch test was applied. Patients were eligible if aged 18 to 70, diagnosed with alopecia and judged suitable for DPC therapy, and pregnant patients were excluded. Total RNA was extracted from unfractionated whole blood collected in Tempus Blood RNA tubes. This receptor was taken from a woman aged 18-29 years with alopecia areata. Some clones in this sample may be carry-over from other donors' samples. The material sequenced was whole blood, taken in connection with sensitization to the hapten diphenylcyclopropenone (DPC). The rearranged segments are TRBV7-9 and TRBJ2-3; the D gene is perhaps TRBD1, from 6 matching bases. The nucleotide sequence is TGTGCCAGCAGCTTAGTGGGGGACACCTCAGATACGCAGTATTTT. This gives the protein CASSLVGDTSDTQYF.